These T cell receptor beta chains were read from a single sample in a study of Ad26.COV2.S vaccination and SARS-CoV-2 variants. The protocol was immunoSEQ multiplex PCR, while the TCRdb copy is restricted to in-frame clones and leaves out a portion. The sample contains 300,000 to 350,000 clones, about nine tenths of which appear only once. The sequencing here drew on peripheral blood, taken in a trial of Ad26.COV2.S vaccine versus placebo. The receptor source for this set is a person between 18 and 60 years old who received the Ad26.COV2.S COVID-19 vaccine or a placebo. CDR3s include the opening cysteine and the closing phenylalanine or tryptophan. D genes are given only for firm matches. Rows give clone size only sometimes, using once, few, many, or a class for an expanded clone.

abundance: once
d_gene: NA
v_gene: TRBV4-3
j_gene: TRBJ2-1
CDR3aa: CASSQDFQGTYNEQFF
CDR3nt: TGCGCCAGCAGCCAAGATTTCCAGGGGACCTACAATGAGCAGTTCTTC

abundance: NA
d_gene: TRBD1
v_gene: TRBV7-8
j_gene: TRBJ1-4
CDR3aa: CASSLDGTAYLEKLFF
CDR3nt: TGTGCCAGCAGCTTAGATGGGACAGCTTACCTTGAAAAACTGTTTTTT

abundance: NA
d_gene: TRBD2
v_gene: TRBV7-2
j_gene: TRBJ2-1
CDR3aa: CASSPGGFYNEQFF
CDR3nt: TGTGCCAGCAGCCCCGGGGGGTTCTACAATGAGCAGTTCTTC

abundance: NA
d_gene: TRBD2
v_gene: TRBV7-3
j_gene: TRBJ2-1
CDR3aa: CASSFLAGSSYNEQFF
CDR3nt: TGTGCCAGCAGCTTTCTAGCGGGGAGCTCCTACAATGAGCAGTTCTTC

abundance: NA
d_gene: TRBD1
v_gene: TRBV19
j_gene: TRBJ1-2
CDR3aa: CASSQTGQVRHRGGYTF
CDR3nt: TGTGCCAGTAGCCAAACGGGACAGGTTCGGCACAGGGGTGGCTACACCTTC

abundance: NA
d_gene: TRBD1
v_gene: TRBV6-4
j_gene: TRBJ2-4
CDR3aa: CASSDRKCGRGFLGAKNIQYF
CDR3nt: TGTGCCAGCAGTGACCGGAAGTGTGGCAGGGGGTTTTTAGGAGCCAAAAACATTCAGTACTTC

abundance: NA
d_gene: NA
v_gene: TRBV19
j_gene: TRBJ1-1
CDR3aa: CASSIGSGNTEAFF
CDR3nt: TGTGCCAGTAGTATAGGCAGCGGGAACACTGAAGCTTTCTTT

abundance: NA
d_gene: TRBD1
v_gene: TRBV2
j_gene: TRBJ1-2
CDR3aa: CASSEAGRGKSGYTF
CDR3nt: TGTGCCAGCAGTGAAGCCGGCAGGGGGAAGAGTGGCTACACCTTC

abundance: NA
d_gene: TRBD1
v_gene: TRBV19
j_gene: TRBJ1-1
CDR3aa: CASTMGQPMNTEAFF
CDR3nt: TGTGCCAGTACCATGGGACAGCCTATGAACACTGAAGCTTTCTTT

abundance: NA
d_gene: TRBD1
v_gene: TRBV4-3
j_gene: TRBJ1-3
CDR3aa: CASRYTGGSGNTIYF
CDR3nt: TGCGCCAGCAGGTATACAGGGGGCTCTGGAAACACCATATATTTT

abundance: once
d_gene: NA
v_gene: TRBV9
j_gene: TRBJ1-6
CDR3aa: CASSGAATGTYNSPLHF
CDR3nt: TGTGCCAGCAGCGGAGCCGCGACCGGGACCTATAATTCACCCCTCCACTTT

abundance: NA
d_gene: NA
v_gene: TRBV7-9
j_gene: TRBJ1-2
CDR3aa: CASSLALGSVNYGYTF
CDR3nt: TGTGCCAGCAGCTTAGCATTGGGCTCCGTTAACTATGGCTACACCTTC

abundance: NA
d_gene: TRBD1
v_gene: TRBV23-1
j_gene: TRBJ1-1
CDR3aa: CANKIKGAWNTEAFF
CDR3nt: TGCGCCAACAAAATAAAGGGGGCTTGGAACACTGAAGCTTTCTTT

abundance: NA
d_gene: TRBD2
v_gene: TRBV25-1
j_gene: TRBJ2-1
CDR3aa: CASSAPGLAGLGGEQFF
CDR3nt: TGTGCCAGCAGTGCACCGGGACTAGCGGGGCTTGGAGGTGAGCAGTTCTTC

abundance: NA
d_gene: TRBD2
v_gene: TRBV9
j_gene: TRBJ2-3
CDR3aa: CASSHPSLAGVPDTQYF
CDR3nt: TGTGCCAGCAGTCATCCATCGCTAGCGGGAGTGCCAGATACGCAGTATTTT

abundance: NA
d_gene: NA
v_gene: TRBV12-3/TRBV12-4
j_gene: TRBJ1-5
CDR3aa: CASSLGSNQPQHF
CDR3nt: TGTGCCAGCAGTTTAGGGAGCAATCAGCCCCAGCATTTT

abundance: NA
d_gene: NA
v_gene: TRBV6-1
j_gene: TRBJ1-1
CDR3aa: CASSEWAQAFF
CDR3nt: TGTGCCAGCAGTGAGTGGGCTCAAGCTTTCTTT

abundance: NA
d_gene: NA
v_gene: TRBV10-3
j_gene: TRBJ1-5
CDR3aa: CAISEADSNQPQHF
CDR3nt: TGTGCCATCAGTGAGGCCGATAGCAATCAGCCCCAGCATTTT

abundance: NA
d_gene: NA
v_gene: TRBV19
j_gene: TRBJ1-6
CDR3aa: CASSPETGFNSPLHF
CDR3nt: TGTGCCAGTAGTCCAGAGACAGGCTTCAATTCACCCCTCCACTTT

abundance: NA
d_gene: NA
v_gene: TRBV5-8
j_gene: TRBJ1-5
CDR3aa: CASSLVPGQPQHF
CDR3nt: TGTGCCAGCAGCTTGGTTCCGGGCCAGCCCCAGCATTTT

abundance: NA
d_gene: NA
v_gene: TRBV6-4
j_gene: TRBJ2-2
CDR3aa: CASSDSARRTRWVNTGELFF
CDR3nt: TGTGCCAGCAGTGACTCGGCCCGGCGGACCCGTTGGGTAAACACCGGGGAGCTGTTTTTT

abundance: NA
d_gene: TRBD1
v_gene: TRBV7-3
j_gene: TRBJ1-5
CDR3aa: CASSTTGQGLYRQPQHF
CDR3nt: TGTGCCAGCAGCACCACCGGACAGGGCCTTTATCGTCAGCCCCAGCATTTT

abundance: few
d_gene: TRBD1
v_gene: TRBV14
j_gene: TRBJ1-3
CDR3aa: CASSRGGAGNTIYF
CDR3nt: TGTGCCAGCAGTCGAGGGGGCGCTGGAAACACCATATATTTT

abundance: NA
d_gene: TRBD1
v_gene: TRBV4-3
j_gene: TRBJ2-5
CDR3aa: CASSQEGQGARLLETQYF
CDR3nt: TGCGCCAGCAGCCAAGAAGGACAGGGGGCGCGGTTGCTCGAGACCCAGTACTTC

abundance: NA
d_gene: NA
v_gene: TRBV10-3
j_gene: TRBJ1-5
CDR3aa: CAISESGVGDGQPQHF
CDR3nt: TGTGCCATCAGTGAGTCTGGTGTAGGGGATGGTCAGCCCCAGCATTTT

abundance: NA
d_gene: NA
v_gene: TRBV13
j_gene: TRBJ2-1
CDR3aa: CASSGPGVAAGRYNEQFF
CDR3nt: TGTGCCAGCAGTGGACCGGGAGTAGCGGCTGGTAGGTACAATGAGCAGTTCTTC

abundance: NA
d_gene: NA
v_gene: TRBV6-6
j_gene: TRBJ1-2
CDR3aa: CASTSSDRMNYGYTF
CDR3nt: TGTGCCAGCACCTCCTCGGACAGAATGAATTATGGCTACACCTTC

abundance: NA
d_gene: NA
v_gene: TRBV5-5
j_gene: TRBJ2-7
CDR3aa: CASSLRGVHEQYF
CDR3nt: TGTGCCAGCAGCTTGAGGGGGGTCCACGAGCAGTACTTC

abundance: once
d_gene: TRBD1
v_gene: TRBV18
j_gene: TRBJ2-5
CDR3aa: CASSPPRQGEETQYF
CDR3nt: TGTGCCAGCTCACCACCAAGACAGGGGGAAGAGACCCAGTACTTC

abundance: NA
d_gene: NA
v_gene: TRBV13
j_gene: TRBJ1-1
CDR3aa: CASSFRYTEAFF
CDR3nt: TGTGCCAGCAGCTTTAGGTACACTGAAGCTTTCTTT

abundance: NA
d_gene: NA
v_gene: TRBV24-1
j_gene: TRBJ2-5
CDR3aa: CATSGRGQETQYF
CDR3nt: TGTGCCACCAGTGGACGGGGCCAAGAGACCCAGTACTTC

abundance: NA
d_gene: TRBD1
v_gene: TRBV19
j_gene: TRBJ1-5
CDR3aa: CASSTTGDQPQHF
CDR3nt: TGTGCCAGTAGTACCACAGGGGACCAGCCCCAGCATTTT

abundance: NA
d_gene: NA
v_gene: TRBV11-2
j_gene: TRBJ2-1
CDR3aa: CASSPTGISYNEQFF
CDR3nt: TGTGCCAGCAGCCCTACAGGGATTTCCTACAATGAGCAGTTCTTC

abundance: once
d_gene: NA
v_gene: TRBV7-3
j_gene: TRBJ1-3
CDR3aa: CASSSEGAGNTIYF
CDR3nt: TGTGCCAGCAGCTCGGAAGGGGCCGGAAACACCATATATTTT

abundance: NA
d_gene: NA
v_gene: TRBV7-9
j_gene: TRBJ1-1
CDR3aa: CASSPLPWEEAFF
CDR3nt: TGTGCCAGCAGCCCACTACCATGGGAAGAAGCTTTCTTT

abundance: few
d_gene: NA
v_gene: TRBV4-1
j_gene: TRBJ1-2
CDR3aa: CASSQDRGPSYTF
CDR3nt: TGCGCCAGCAGCCAAGATAGAGGCCCCAGCTACACCTTC

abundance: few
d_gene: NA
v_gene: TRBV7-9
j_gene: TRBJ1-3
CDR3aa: CASSLVRGAAGNTIYF
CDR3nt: TGTGCCAGCAGCTTAGTCCGGGGAGCAGCTGGAAACACCATATATTTT

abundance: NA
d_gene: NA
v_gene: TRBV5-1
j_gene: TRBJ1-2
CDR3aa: CASSLDHRSYGYTF
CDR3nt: TGCGCCAGCAGCTTGGATCACAGGAGCTATGGCTACACCTTC

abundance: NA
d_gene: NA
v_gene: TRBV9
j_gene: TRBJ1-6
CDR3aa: CASSSPGGRNSPLHF
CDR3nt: TGTGCCAGCAGCTCACCGGGGGGTCGAAATTCACCCCTCCACTTT

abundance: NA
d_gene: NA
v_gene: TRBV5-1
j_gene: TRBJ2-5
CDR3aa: CASSLAGETQYF
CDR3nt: TGCGCCAGCAGCTTGGCCGGGGAGACCCAGTACTTC

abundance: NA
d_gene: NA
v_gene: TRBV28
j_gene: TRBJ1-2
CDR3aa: CASSPHRGPSNYGYTF
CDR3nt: TGTGCCAGCAGTCCCCACCGGGGCCCCTCTAACTATGGCTACACCTTC

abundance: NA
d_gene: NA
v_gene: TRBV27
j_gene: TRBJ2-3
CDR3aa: CASRKILQFKSGTDTQYF
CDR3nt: TGTGCCAGCAGAAAGATACTACAGTTTAAAAGCGGGACAGATACGCAGTATTTT